This T cell receptor (beta chain) was identified in a study of blood T cell repertoires in COVID-19. CDR3 length equals 17 residues. V shed 0 bases and J shed 6 bases, with 19 bases lying between them. Looked up from germline, CDR1 is LGHNA and CDR2 is YSLEER. Sequencing was performed with immunoSEQ multiplex PCR; in TCRdb, only in-frame clones are kept and a portion is missing. The sample includes 250,000 to 300,000 clones, 80% to 95% of them seen just once. Among Cohort 3 donors, those recovered had two negative PCRs, clearance, or symptom resolution. This clonotype was sampled from a young woman who had recovered from COVID-19. The chain uses TRBV4-3 and TRBJ2-3; maybe TRBD2 (5 bases). The sample comprised PBMCs or T cells enriched from blood (not recorded which). The CDR3 region is CASSQEPFGAAHDTQYF. CDR3 DNA sequence: TGCGCCAGCAGCCAAGAACCGTTCGGAGCGGCCCACGATACGCAGTATTTT.